This TCR beta chain was obtained from a study of T cells after yellow fever vaccination. TCRdb recomputed calls from the 5' RACE reads with MiXCR, one row per CDR3 protein. Of some 240,000 distinct CDR3 sequences detected, roughly 3.5% appear once; the ten largest clones hold around a fifth. This clonotype has ten or more counts. There are 17 residues in the CDR3. The V gene's germline CDR1 is LGHNA and CDR2 YNFKEQ. V was trimmed by 4 bases and J by 1 base, leaving 16 bases between them. V is TRBV4-2 and J is TRBJ2-2; unclear D gene. The sequencing here drew on PBMCs, taken 15 days after the yellow fever booster vaccination. This clonotype was obtained from a man between 18 and 35 years old who received the YFV17D yellow fever vaccine. CDR3 sequence: CASSPLRNSENTGELFF. The CDR3 coding sequence is TGTGCCAGCAGCCCACTTCGGAACAGTGAGAACACCGGGGAGCTGTTTTTT.